The sequence of this T cell receptor (beta chain) was determined in a study of graft-versus-host responses after intestinal transplantation. Across the study: Transplant types were multivisceral, liver-intestinal, or isolated intestinal. Study observations and caveats: Circulating GvH clone levels at their peak were associated with HvG declines (early post-transplant). Among recipient marrow samples, GvH clones were found; some appeared first in ileum or blood.

Per germline, CDR1 MGHRA and CDR2 YSYEKL. Between the trimmed V and J ends, which lost 9 bases and 4 bases, there was a span of 10 bases. This CDR3 is built from 11 residues. The protocol was immunoSEQ multiplex PCR, while the TCRdb copy is restricted to in-frame clones and leaves out a portion. The repertoire includes fewer than 90,000 clones, roughly 93% of them detected once, and approximately 0.2% sits in the top ten. In this sample, this clone turned up a few times. What it binds is not known. Sequencing was performed on unstimulated CD4+ T cells sorted from spleen or lymph node cells, taken before transplant. J is TRBJ2-7 and V is TRBV4-1; D is ambiguous. The clonotype originates from a human donor who was the organ donor for an intestinal transplant. The CDR3 region has the DNA TGCGCCAGTCGGAAGGGTTACGAGCAGTACTTC. Translating gives CASRKGYEQYF.